This T cell receptor beta chain was identified during a study of vaccination and CD4 T cells after COVID-19. Turning to this clonotype: Its antigen is unidentified.

The assay that was used to sequence DNA from cultured CD4+ T cells was the Oncomine TCR Beta short-read assay. TCRdb re-analysed the PCR reads in MiXCR, keeping a single row per CDR3 protein. The data hold approximately 11,000 distinct CDR3 sequences, with 64% observed a single time. Treatment in this sample: roughly 11-day PBMC culture with coronavirus spike peptide pools or control peptides (ViraFEST assay). This CDR3 region has 14 residues. Sample: CD4+ T cells from blood, cultured in vitro. This clonotype was sampled from a human donor who had recovered from COVID-19. This chain connects TRBV21-1 to TRBJ1-2. TRBV21-1 has pseudogene status. Here the CDR3 reads CASSKRNLHYGYTF. As DNA, the CDR3 is TGTGCCAGCAGCAAACGAAACCTACATTATGGCTACACCTTC.